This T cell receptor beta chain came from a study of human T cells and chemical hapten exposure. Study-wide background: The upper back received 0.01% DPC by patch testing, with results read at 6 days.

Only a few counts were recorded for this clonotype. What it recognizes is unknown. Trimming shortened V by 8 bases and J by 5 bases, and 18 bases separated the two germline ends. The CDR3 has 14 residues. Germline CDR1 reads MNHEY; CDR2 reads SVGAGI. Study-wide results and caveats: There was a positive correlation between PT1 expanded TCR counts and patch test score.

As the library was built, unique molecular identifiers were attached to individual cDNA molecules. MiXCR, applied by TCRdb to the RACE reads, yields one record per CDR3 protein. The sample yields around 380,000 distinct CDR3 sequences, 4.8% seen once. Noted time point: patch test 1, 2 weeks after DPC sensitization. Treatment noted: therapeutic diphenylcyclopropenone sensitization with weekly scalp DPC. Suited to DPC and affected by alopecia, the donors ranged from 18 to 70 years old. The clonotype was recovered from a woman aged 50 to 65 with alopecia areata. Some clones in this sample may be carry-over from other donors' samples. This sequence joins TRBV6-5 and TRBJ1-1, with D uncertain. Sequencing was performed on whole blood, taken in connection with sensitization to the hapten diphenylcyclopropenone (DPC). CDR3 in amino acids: CASSTSRVVTEAFF. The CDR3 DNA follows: TGTGCCAGCTCTACCTCGAGGGTTGTAACTGAAGCTTTCTTT.